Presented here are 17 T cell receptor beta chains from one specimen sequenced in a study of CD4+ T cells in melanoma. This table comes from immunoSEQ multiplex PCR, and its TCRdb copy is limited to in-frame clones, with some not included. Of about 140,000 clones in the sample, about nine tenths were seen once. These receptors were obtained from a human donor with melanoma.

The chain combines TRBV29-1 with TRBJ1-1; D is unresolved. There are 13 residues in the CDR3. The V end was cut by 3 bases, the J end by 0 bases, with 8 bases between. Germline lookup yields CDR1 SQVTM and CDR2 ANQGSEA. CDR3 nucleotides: TGCAGCGTTGAGTACACCATGAACACTGAAGCTTTCTTT. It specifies CSVEYTMNTEAFF.

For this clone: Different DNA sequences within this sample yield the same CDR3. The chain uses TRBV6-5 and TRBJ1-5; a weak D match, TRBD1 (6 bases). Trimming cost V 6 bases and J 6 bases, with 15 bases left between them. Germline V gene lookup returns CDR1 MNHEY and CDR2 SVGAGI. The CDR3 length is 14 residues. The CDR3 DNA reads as TGTGCCAGCAGAACGGGGGCAGGTATTCAGCCCCAGCATTTT. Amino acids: CASRTGAGIQPQHF.

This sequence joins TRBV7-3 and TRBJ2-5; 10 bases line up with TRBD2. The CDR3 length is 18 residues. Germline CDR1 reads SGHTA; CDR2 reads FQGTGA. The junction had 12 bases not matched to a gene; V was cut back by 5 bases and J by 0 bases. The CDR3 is CASSPGASGSSYQETQYF. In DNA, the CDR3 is TGTGCCAGCAGCCCAGGGGCTAGCGGGAGTTCATACCAAGAGACCCAGTACTTC.

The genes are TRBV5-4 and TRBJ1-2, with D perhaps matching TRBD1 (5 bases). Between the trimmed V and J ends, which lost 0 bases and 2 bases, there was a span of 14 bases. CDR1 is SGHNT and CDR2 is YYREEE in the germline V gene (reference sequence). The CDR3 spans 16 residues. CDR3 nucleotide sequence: TGTGCCAGCAGCTTGGCCGGGGCGGCAGTAAACTATGGCTACACCTTC. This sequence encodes CASSLAGAAVNYGYTF.

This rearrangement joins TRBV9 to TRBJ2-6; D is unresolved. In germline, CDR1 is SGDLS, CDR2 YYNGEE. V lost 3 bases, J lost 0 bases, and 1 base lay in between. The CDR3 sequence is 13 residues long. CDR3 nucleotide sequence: TGTGCCAGCAGCGACTCTGGGGCCAACGTCCTGACTTTC. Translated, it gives CASSDSGANVLTF.

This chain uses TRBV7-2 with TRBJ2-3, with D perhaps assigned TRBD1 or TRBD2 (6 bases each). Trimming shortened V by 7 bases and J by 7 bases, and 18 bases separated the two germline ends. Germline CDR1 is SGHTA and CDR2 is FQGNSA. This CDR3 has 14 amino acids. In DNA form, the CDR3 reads TGTGCCAGCACCATAGGGGGGCCCCAAAATACGCAGTATTTT. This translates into CASTIGGPQNTQYF.

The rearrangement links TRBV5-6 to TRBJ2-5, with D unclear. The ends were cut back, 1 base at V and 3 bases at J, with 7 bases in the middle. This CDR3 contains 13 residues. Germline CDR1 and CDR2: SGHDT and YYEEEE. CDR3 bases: TGTGCCAGCAGCTTGTATATAAAAGAGACCCAGTACTTC. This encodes CASSLYIKETQYF.

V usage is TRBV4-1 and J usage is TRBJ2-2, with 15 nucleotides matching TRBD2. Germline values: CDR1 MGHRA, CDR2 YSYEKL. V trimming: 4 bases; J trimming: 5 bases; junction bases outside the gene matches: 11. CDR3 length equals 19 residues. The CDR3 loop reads CASSRDPRTSGGATGELFF. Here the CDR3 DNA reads TGCGCCAGCAGCCGAGATCCCCGGACTAGCGGGGGGGCGACCGGGGAGCTGTTTTTT.

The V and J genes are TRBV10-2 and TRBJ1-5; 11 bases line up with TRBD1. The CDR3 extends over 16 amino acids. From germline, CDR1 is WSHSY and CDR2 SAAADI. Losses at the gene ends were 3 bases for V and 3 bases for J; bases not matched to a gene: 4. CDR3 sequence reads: CASSDSGQGDNQPQHF. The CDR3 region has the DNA TGCGCCAGCAGTGACTCGGGACAGGGGGACAATCAGCCCCAGCATTTT.

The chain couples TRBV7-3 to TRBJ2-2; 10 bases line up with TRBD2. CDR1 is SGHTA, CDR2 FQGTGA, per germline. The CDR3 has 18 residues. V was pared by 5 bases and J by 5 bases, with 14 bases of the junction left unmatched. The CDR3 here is CASSRGLLAGAQTGELFF. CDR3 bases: TGTGCCAGCAGCAGAGGTCTCCTAGCGGGGGCACAAACCGGGGAGCTGTTTTTT. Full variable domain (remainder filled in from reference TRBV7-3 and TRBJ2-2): GAGVSQTPSNKVTEKGKYVELRCDPISGHTALYWYRQSLGQGPEFLIYFQGTGAADDSGLPNDRFFAVRPEGSVSTLKIQRTERGDSAVYLCASSRGLLAGAQTGELFFGEGSRLTVL.

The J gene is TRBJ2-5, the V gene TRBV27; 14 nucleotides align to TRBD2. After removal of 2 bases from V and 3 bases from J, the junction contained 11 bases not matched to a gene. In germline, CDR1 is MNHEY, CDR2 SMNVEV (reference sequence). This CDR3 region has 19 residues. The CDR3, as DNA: TGTGCCAGCAGTTTAAGGGGTCGACTAGCGGGGGGGGGCGAAGAGACCCAGTACTTC. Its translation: CASSLRGRLAGGGEETQYF.

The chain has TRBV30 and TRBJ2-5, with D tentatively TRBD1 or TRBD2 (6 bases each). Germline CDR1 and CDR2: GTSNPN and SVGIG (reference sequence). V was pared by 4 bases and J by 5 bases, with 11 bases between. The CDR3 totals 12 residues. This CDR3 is CAWTTGGETQYF. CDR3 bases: TGTGCCTGGACGACAGGAGGGGAGACCCAGTACTTC.

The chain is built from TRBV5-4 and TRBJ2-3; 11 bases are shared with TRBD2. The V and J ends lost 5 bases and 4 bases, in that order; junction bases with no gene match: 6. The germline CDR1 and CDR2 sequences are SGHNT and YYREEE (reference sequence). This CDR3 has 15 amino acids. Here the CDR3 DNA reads TGTGCCAGCAGGGCTCCGGGACTAGCGGCAGATACGCAGTATTTT. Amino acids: CASRAPGLAADTQYF.

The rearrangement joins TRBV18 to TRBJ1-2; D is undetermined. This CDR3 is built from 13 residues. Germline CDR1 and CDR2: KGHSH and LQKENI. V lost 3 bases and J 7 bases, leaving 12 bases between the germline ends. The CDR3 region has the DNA TGTGCCAGCTCACCGAAGAGTGAACGTGGCTACACCTTC. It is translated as CASSPKSERGYTF.

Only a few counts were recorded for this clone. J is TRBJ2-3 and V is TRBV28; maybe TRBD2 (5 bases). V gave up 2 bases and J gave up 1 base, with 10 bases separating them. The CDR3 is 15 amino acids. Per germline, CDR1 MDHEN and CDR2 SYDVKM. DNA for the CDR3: TGTGCCAGCAGTTTAGAGGGCTGGGGCACAGATACGCAGTATTTT. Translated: CASSLEGWGTDTQYF.

The CDR3 spells CASLDPDQETQYF. In DNA, the CDR3 is TGTGCCAGCCTGGATCCAGACCAAGAGACCCAGTACTTC. This rearrangement joins TRBV6-5 to TRBJ2-5; D remains ambiguous. V was shortened by 8 bases and J by 0 bases, with 10 bases between the two germline ends. This CDR3 region has 13 residues. Looked up from germline, CDR1 is MNHEY and CDR2 is SVGAGI.

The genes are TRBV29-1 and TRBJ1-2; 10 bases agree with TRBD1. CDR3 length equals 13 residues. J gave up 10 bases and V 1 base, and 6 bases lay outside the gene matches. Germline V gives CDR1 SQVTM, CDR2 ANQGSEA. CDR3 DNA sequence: TGCAGCGTTGAAGGGGGGACAGGGGAGGACTACACCTTC. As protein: CSVEGGTGEDYTF.